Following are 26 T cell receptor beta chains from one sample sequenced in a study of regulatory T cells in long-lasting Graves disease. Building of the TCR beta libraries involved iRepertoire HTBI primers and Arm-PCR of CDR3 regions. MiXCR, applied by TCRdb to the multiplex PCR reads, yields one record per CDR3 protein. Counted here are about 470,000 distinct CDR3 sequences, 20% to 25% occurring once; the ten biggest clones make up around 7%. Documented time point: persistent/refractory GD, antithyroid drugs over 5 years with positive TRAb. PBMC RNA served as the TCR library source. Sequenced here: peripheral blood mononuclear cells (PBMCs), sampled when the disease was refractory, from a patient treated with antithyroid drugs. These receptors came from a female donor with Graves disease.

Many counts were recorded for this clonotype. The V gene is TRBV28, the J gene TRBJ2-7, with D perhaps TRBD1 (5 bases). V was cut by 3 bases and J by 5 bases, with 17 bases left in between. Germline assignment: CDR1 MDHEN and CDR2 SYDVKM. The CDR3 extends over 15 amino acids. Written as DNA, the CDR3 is TGTGCCAGCAGTTTGTTCGTCGAAAGGGGTCACGAGCAGTACTTC. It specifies CASSLFVERGHEQYF.

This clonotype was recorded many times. The CDR3 sequence is CASSDPSGVHGYTF. The CDR3, as DNA: TGTGCCAGCAGTGACCCTTCGGGCGTGCATGGCTACACCTTC. This sequence joins TRBV6-1 and TRBJ1-2; D gene ambiguous. With 3 bases removed from V and 6 bases from J, the gap between germline ends came to 14 bases. This CDR3 is built from 14 residues. Germline V lookup: CDR1 MNHNS, CDR2 SASEGT.

The CDR3 spells CASSYEFRETQYF. CDR3 coding DNA: TGTGCCAGCAGTTACGAGTTTCGAGAGACCCAGTACTTC. The J gene is TRBJ2-5, the V gene TRBV6-2 or TRBV6-3; D ambiguous. CDR1 is MNHEY, CDR2 SVGEGT, per germline. V lost 2 bases, J lost 4 bases, and 8 bases lay in between. The CDR3 has 13 residues.

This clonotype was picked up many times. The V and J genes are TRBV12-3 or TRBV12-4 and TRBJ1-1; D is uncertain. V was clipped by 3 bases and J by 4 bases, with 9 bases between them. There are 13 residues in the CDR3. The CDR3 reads CASSFTGPTEAFF. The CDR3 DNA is TGTGCCAGCAGTTTTACCGGTCCCACTGAAGCTTTCTTT.

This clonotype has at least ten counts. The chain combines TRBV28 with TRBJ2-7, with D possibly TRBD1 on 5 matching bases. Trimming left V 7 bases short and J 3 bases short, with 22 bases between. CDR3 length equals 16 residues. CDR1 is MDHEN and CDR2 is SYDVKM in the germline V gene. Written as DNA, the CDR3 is TGTGCCAGCACCGCCCGGTTGGGGCAGGGTAGCTACGAGCAGTACTTC. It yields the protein CASTARLGQGSYEQYF.

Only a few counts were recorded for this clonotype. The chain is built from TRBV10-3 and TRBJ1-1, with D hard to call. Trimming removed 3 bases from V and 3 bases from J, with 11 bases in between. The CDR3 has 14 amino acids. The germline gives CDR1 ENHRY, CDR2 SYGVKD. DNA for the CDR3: TGTGCCATCAGTGATCCGGGTCAAGACACTGAAGCTTTCTTT. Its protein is CAISDPGQDTEAFF.

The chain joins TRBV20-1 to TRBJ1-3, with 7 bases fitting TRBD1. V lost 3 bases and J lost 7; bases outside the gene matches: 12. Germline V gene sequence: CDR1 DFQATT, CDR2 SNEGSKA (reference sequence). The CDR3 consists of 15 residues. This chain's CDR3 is CSARSLQGRGNTIYF. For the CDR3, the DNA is TGCAGTGCTAGGAGCCTACAGGGGAGGGGCAACACCATATATTTT.

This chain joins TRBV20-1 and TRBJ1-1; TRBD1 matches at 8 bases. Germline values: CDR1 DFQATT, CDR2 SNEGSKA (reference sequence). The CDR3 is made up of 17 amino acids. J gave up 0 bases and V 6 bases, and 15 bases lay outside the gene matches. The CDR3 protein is CSAHGQGRLPVNTEAFF. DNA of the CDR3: TGCAGTGCCCACGGACAGGGACGTCTTCCCGTGAACACTGAAGCTTTCTTT.

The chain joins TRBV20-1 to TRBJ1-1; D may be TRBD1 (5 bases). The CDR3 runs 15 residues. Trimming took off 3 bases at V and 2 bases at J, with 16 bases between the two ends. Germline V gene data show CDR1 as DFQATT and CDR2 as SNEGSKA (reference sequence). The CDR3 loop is CSARGDSSPNTEAFF. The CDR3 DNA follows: TGCAGTGCTAGGGGGGACTCCTCTCCCAACACTGAAGCTTTCTTT.

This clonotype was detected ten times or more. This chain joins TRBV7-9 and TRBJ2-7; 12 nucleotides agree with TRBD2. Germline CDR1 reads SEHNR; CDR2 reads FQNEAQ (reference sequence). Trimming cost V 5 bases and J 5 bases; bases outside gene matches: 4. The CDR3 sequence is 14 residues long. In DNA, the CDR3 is TGTGCCAGCAGCACGGGACTAGCGGGCAACGAGCAGTACTTC. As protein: CASSTGLAGNEQYF.

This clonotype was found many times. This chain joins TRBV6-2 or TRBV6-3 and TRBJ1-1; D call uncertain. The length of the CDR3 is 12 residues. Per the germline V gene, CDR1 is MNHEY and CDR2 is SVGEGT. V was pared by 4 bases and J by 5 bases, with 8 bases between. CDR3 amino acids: CASSSRITEAFF. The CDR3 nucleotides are TGTGCCAGCAGTTCCCGGATTACTGAAGCTTTCTTT.

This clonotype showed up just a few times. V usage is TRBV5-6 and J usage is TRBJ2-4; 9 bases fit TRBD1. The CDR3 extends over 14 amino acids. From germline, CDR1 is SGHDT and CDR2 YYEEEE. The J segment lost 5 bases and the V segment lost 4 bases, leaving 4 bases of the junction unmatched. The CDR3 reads CASSPGTGQNIQYF. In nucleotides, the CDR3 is TGTGCCAGCAGCCCCGGGACAGGGCAAAACATTCAGTACTTC.

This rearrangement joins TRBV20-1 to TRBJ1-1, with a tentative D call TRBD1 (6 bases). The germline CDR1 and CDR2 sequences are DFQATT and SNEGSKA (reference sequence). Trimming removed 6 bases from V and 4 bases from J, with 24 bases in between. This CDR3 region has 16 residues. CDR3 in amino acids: CSALLEGDHWPTEAFF. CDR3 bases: TGCAGTGCCCTCCTCGAGGGGGATCATTGGCCCACTGAAGCTTTCTTT.

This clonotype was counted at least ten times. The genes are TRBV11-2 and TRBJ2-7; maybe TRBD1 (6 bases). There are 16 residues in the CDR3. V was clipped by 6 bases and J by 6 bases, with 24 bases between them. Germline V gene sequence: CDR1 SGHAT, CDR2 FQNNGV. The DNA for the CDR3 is TGTGCCAGCAGGCCCGGGCCTTGGGACAAGGTGGGCGAGCAGTACTTC. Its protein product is CASRPGPWDKVGEQYF.

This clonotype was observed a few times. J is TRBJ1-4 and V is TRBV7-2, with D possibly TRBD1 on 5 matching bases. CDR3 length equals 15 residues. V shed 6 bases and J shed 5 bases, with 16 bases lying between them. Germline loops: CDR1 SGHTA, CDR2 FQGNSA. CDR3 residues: CASSPRGGGNEKLFF. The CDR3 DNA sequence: TGTGCCAGCAGTCCACGCGGTGGGGGGAATGAAAAACTGTTTTTT. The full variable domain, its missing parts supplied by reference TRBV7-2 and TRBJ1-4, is GAGVSQSPSNKVTEKGKDVELRCDPISGHTALYWYRQSLGQGLEFLIYFQGNSAPDKSGLPSDRFSAERTGGSVSTLTIQRTQQEDSAVYLCASSPRGGGNEKLFFGSGTQLSVL.

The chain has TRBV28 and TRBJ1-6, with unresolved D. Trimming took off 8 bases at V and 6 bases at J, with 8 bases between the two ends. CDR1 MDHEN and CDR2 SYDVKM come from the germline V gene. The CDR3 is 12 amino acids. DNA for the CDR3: TGTGCCAGCGGACTGTCTAATTCACCCCTCCACTTT. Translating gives CASGLSNSPLHF.

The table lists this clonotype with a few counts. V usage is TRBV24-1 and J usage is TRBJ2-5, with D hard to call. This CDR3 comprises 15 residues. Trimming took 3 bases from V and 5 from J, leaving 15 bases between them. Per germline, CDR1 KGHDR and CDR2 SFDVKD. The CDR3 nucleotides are TGTGCCACCAGTGATCCGGGCGAGAATTGGGAGACCCAGTACTTC. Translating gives CATSDPGENWETQYF.

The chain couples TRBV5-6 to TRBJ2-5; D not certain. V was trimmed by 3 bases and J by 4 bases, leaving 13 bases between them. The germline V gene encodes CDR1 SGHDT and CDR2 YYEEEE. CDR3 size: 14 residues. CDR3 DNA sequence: TGTGCCAGCAGCTATACTTGGTCCGGAGAGACCCAGTACTTC. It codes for CASSYTWSGETQYF.

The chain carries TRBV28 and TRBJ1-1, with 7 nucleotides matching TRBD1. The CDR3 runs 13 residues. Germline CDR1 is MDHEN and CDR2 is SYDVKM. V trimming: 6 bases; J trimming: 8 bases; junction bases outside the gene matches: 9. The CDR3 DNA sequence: TGTGCCAGCAGCTTAGGGGGACAGTTAGAAGCTTTCTTT. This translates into CASSLGGQLEAFF.

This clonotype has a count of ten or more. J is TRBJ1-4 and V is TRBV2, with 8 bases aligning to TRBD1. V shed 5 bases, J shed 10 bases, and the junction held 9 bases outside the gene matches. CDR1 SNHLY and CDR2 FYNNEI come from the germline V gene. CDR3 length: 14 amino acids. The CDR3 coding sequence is TGTGCCAGCAGTTCCGACAGGGGCGCCGGAAAACTGTTTTTT. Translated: CASSSDRGAGKLFF. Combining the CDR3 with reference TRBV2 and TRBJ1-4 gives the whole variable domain EPEVTQTPSHQVTQMGQEVILRCVPISNHLYFYWYRQILGQKVEFLVSFYNNEISEKSEIFDDQFSVERPDGSNFTLKIRSTKLEDSAMYFCASSSDRGAGKLFFGSGTQLSVL.

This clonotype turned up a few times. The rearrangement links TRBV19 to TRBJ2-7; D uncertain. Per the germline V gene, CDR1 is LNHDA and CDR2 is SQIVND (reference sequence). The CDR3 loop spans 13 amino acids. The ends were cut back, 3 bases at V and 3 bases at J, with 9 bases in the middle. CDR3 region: CASSIGQFYEQYF. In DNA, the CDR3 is TGTGCCAGTAGTATCGGGCAGTTCTACGAGCAGTACTTC.

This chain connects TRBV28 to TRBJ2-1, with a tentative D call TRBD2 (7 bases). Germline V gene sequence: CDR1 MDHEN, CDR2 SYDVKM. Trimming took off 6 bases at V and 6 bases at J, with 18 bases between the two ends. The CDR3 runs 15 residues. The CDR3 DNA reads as TGTGCCAGCAGGGGGGGGACATTTCCCCTCAATGAGCAGTTCTTC. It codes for CASRGGTFPLNEQFF.

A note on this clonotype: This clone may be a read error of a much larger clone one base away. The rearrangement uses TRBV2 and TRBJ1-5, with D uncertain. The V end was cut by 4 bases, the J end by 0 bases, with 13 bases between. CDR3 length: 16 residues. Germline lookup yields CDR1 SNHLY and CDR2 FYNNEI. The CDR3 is CASSGLASHSNQPQHF. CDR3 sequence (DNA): TGTGCCAGCAGTGGTTTAGCTTCCCATAGCAATCAGCCCCAGCATTTT. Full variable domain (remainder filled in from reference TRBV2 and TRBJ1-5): EPEVTQTPSHQVTQMGQEVILRCVPISNHLYFYWYRQILGQKVEFLVSFYNNEISEKSEIFDDQFSVERPDGSNFTLKIRSTKLEDSAMYFCASSGLASHSNQPQHFGDGTRLSIL.

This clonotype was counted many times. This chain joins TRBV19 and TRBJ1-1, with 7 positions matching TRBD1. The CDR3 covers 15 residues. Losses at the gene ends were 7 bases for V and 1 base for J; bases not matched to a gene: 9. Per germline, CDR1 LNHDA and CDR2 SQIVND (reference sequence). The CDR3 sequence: CASTPFGTENTEAFF. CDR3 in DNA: TGTGCCAGTACCCCCTTCGGGACAGAGAACACTGAAGCTTTCTTT.

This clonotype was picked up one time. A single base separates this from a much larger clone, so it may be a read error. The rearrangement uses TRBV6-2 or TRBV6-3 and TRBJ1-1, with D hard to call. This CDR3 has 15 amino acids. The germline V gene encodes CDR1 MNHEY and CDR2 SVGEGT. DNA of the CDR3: TGTGCCAGCAGTTACCGGCTTCCCATGATCACTGAAGTTTTCTTT. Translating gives CASSYRLPMITEVFF.

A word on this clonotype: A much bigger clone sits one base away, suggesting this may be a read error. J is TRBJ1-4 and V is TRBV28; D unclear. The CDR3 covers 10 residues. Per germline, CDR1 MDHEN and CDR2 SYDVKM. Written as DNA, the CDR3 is TGTGCCACCTACCTTGAAAGACTGTTTTTT. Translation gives CATYLERLFF. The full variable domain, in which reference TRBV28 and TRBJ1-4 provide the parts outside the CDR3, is DVKVTQSSRYLVKRTGEKVFLECVQDMDHENMFWYRQDPGLGLRLIYFSYDVKMKEKGDIPEGYSVSREKKERFSLILESASTNQTSMYLCATYLERLFFGSGTQLSVL.